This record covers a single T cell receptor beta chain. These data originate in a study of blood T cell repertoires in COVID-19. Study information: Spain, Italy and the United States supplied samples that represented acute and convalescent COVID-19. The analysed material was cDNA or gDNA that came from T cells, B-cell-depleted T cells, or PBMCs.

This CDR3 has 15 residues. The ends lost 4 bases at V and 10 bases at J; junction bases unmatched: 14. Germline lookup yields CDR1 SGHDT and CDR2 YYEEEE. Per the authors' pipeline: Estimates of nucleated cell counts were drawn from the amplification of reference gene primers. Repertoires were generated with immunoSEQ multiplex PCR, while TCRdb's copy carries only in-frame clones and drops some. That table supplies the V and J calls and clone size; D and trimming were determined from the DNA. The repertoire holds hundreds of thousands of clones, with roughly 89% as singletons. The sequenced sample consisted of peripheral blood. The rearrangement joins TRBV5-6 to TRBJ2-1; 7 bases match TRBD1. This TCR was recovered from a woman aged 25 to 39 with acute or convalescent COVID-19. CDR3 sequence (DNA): TGTGCCAGCAGCCAAAGGACAGGTCCTCTCCTGGAGCAGTTCTTC. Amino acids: CASSQRTGPLLEQFF.